This TCR beta chain comes out of a study of identical twins. TCRdb processed the 5' RACE reads anew with MiXCR; each CDR3 protein has one entry. The sample has fewer than 800,000 distinct CDR3 sequences; just over 7% are singletons. V was cut by 6 bases and J by 3 bases, with 20 bases left in between. The CDR3 loop spans 16 amino acids. This clonotype was observed many times. These same data were also listed under a study on yellow fever vaccine responses in identical twins.

This clonotype was obtained from a woman under 30 in good health. Material: PBMCs. The chain is built from TRBV12-3 or TRBV12-4 and TRBJ1-1, with unresolved D. CDR3 region: CASSPRSFVRYTEAFF. CDR3 coding DNA: TGTGCCAGCAGCCCAAGGTCGTTCGTCCGGTACACTGAAGCTTTCTTT.